Each of the 29 T cell receptor beta chains below was sequenced from the same sample in a study of blood T cell repertoires in COVID-19. The data were produced by immunoSEQ multiplex PCR, yet TCRdb's version contains in-frame clones alone and is incomplete. Among about 160,000 clones listed, roughly four fifths were seen once. The sequenced sample was peripheral blood. These receptors were obtained from a man aged 40-55 years who had recovered from COVID-19.

This chain connects TRBV7-2 to TRBJ2-5, with TRBD2 as a possible D gene (5 bases). This CDR3 is built from 15 residues. Looked up from germline, CDR1 is SGHTA and CDR2 is FQGNSA. V dropped 5 bases and J dropped 4 bases, with 17 bases sitting between them. CDR3 region: CASSPLRVVGETQYF. CDR3 DNA sequence: TGTGCCAGCAGCCCCCTGAGGGTCGTGGGAGAGACCCAGTACTTC.

The V and J genes are TRBV4-1 and TRBJ2-3; 9 nucleotides match TRBD2. V lost 5 bases, J lost 4 bases, and 4 bases stayed unmatched. This CDR3 contains 14 residues. Germline V gives CDR1 MGHRA, CDR2 YSYEKL. Here the CDR3 DNA reads TGCGCCAGCAGCTATAGCGGGAGTGCAGATACGCAGTATTTT. It translates to CASSYSGSADTQYF.

The V call is TRBV7-9, the J call TRBJ1-2, with a weak D call TRBD1 (6 bases). Per the germline V gene, CDR1 is SEHNR and CDR2 is FQNEAQ (reference sequence). The CDR3 is made up of 15 amino acids. The V gene lost 1 base and the J gene lost 2 bases, with 11 bases spanning the gap. CDR3 sequence reads: CASSLGATGNYGYTF. CDR3 nucleotides: TGTGCCAGCAGCTTAGGGGCGACAGGAAACTATGGCTACACCTTC.

The CDR3 sequence: CASTHSSRGIKSYEQYF. CDR3 DNA sequence: TGTGCCAGCACCCACTCCTCGAGAGGGATTAAGTCCTACGAGCAGTACTTC. The gene calls are TRBV5-8 and TRBJ2-7; possibly TRBD2 for D (5 bases). CDR3 length: 17 amino acids. V was pared by 6 bases and J by 1 base, with 23 bases between. CDR1 is SGHTS, CDR2 YDEGEE, per germline.

The J gene is TRBJ1-4, the V gene TRBV12-1. TRBV12-1 is classified as a pseudogene. The CDR3 is made up of 14 amino acids. The CDR3 nucleotides read TGTGCCAGCCCTAACGGGGCAACTAATGAAAAACTGTTTTTT. Encoded protein: CASPNGATNEKLFF.

The rearrangement uses TRBV11-1 and TRBJ2-7; possible D gene TRBD2, 5 bases. The V gene's germline CDR1 is SGHAT and CDR2 FQDESV (reference sequence). V shed 4 bases and J shed 7 bases, with 8 bases lying between them. The length of the CDR3 is 11 residues. This CDR3 reads CASSSGVEQYF. DNA of the CDR3: TGTGCCAGCAGCTCCGGGGTGGAGCAGTACTTC.

This clone was seen a handful of times. This chain connects TRBV6-1 to TRBJ1-4, with D maybe TRBD1 (5 bases). The CDR3 is 15 amino acids. Trimming cost V 1 base and J 5 bases, with 11 bases left between them. The germline gives CDR1 MNHNS, CDR2 SASEGT. The chain's CDR3 is CASSEGGGGNEKLFF. The DNA of the CDR3 is TGTGCCAGCAGTGAAGGCGGGGGAGGGAATGAAAAACTGTTTTTT.

This chain links TRBV11-2 with TRBJ1-4; D is uncertain. The length of the CDR3 is 13 residues. CDR1 is SGHAT, CDR2 FQNNGV, per germline. Trimming took 7 bases from V and 7 from J, leaving 13 bases between them. In nucleotides, the CDR3 is TGTGCCAGCACGCAGAGGCTCGGTGAAAAACTGTTTTTT. Amino acids: CASTQRLGEKLFF.

This chain links TRBV7-2 with TRBJ2-7, with 14 bases matching TRBD2. CDR1 is SGHTA, CDR2 FQGNSA, per germline. This CDR3 region has 15 residues. Trimming removed 8 bases from V and 4 bases from J; junction bases left unmatched: 7. The CDR3 is CASGGGTSGGYEQYF. DNA of the CDR3: TGTGCCAGCGGGGGCGGGACTAGCGGGGGTTACGAGCAGTACTTC.

The J gene is TRBJ2-7, the V gene TRBV24-1, with 7 positions matching TRBD2. The CDR3 extends over 13 amino acids. The germline V gene has CDR1 KGHDR and CDR2 SFDVKD. J was trimmed by 3 bases and V by 4 bases; bases with no gene match: 2. DNA for the CDR3: TGTGCCACCAGTGACTCTAGCGGCTACGAGCAGTACTTC. Translated: CATSDSSGYEQYF.

This clone was picked up one time. The chain is built from TRBV14 and TRBJ1-2; TRBD1 might be the D (5 bases). The CDR3 has 14 amino acids. The V end lost 1 base, the J end lost 3 bases, and 9 bases lay between the germline ends. Germline CDR1 and CDR2: SGHDN and FVKESK. CDR3: CASSQGTPDYGYTF. The CDR3 DNA is TGTGCCAGCAGCCAAGGGACACCCGACTATGGCTACACCTTC.

V usage is TRBV29-1 and J usage is TRBJ1-3, with 9 bases fitting TRBD1. The CDR3 has 14 residues. The junction had 3 bases not matched to a gene; V was cut back by 4 bases and J by 2 bases. The V gene's germline CDR1 is SQVTM and CDR2 ANQGSEA. The CDR3 here is CSVADRGAGNTIYF. The CDR3 nucleotides are TGCAGCGTTGCGGACAGGGGAGCTGGAAACACCATATATTTT.

This clone was counted once. The rearrangement joins TRBV9 to TRBJ2-3, with 9 bases fitting TRBD2. Per germline, CDR1 SGDLS and CDR2 YYNGEE. V shed 0 bases and J 7 bases; nucleotides not matched to a gene: 12. The CDR3 is 17 residues long. The chain's CDR3 is CASSVESGSGGPYTQYF. The CDR3 bases are TGTGCCAGCAGCGTAGAATCGGGTAGCGGGGGTCCTTATACGCAGTATTTT.

V and J are TRBV9 and TRBJ2-3; TRBD2 agrees at 12 bases. Germline loops: CDR1 SGDLS, CDR2 YYNGEE. This CDR3 spans 16 amino acids. V dropped 0 bases and J dropped 4; count of bases not matched to a gene: 3. CDR3 sequence reads: CASSVVPSGRADTQYF. Here the CDR3 DNA reads TGTGCCAGCAGCGTAGTGCCTAGCGGGAGGGCAGATACGCAGTATTTT.

In regard to this clone: This sample also contains other DNA sequences that code for the same CDR3. The V call is TRBV6-5, the J call TRBJ1-5; TRBD1 matches at 7 bases. After removal of 6 bases from V and 3 bases from J, the junction contained 5 bases not matched to a gene. Germline V gene lookup returns CDR1 MNHEY and CDR2 SVGAGI. The CDR3 covers 14 residues. Here the CDR3 reads CASSRTGINQPQHF. Written as DNA, the CDR3 is TGTGCCAGCAGCCGGACAGGAATCAATCAGCCCCAGCATTTT.

This chain uses TRBV6-5 with TRBJ2-3, with a possible D match to TRBD1 (5 bases). The ends were cut back, 10 bases at V and 2 bases at J, with 10 bases in the middle. Looked up from germline, CDR1 is MNHEY and CDR2 is SVGAGI. This CDR3 has 12 residues. The CDR3 is CATRGNTDTQYF. The CDR3 nucleotides are TGTGCCACTAGGGGTAACACAGATACGCAGTATTTT.

This clone has just one count. CDR3 sequence: CASRPGRGSGYTF. DNA for the CDR3: TGTGCCAGCAGACCAGGGAGGGGGAGTGGCTACACCTTC. The rearrangement uses TRBV5-6 and TRBJ1-2, with D perhaps TRBD1 (6 bases). Trimming cost V 5 bases and J 7 bases, with 15 bases left between them. Germline loops: CDR1 SGHDT, CDR2 YYEEEE. This CDR3 has 13 amino acids. Based on the CDR3 plus reference TRBV5-6 and TRBJ1-2, the full variable domain is DAGVTQSPTHLIKTRGQQVTLRCSPKSGHDTVSWYQQALGQGPQFIFQYYEEEERQRGNFPDRFSGHQFPNYSSELNVNALLLGDSALYLCASRPGRGSGYTFGSGTRLTVV.

About this clone: A junction boundary mismatches the germline segment, possibly from a read error. The chain recombines TRBV7-7 with TRBJ2-5; the D is unclear. This CDR3 region has 13 residues. Germline loops: CDR1 SSHAT, CDR2 FNYEAQ (reference sequence). The CDR3 bases are TGTGCTAGCAGCTTAGATACAGAAGAGACCCAGTACTTC. It yields the protein CASSLDTEETQYF.

This chain uses TRBV30 with TRBJ1-6; TRBD1 agrees at 7 bases. The junction had 12 bases not matched to a gene; V was cut back by 3 bases and J by 10 bases. This CDR3 spans 15 amino acids. Germline-derived CDR1 and CDR2 are GTSNPN and SVGIG (reference sequence). The CDR3 bases are TGTGCCTGGAGAGATTTGGGACAGCGTTTCTCACCCCTCCACTTT. Amino acid sequence: CAWRDLGQRFSPLHF. Based on the CDR3 plus reference TRBV30 and TRBJ1-6, the full variable domain is SQTIHQWPATLVQPVGSPLSLECTVEGTSNPNLYWYRQAAGRGLQLLFYSVGIGQISSEVPQNLSASRPQDRQFILSSKKLLLSDSGFYLCAWRDLGQRFSPLHFGNGTRLTVT.

The rearrangement joins TRBV7-3 to TRBJ2-1, with D maybe TRBD2 (5 bases). From germline, CDR1 is SGHTA and CDR2 FQGTGA. V dropped 5 bases and J dropped 7 bases, with 9 bases sitting between them. CDR3 length: 12 residues. For the CDR3, the DNA is TGTGCCAGCAGCGAACTAGGTAATGAGCAGTTCTTC. This encodes CASSELGNEQFF.

Note on this clone: Other DNA sequences of this sample code for an identical CDR3. The chain couples TRBV18 to TRBJ2-3; TRBD1 matches at 9 bases. The ends lost 6 bases at V and 6 bases at J; junction bases unmatched: 7. This CDR3 is 14 amino acids long. Looked up from germline, CDR1 is KGHSH and CDR2 is LQKENI. In DNA, the CDR3 is TGTGCCAGCTCCCCGGGACAGGGATTCGATACGCAGTATTTT. Translating it yields CASSPGQGFDTQYF.

The gene calls are TRBV28 and TRBJ2-1, with TRBD1 matching over 12 bases. This CDR3 has 18 amino acids. V lost 4 bases and J lost 3; bases outside the gene matches: 10. Germline values: CDR1 MDHEN, CDR2 SYDVKM. The CDR3 nucleotides read TGTGCCAGCAGTTCCCGGGACAGGGGGCGCCCACTCTACAATGAGCAGTTCTTC. Its protein is CASSSRDRGRPLYNEQFF.

The CDR3: CASSYGTGRGEETQYF. The CDR3 region has the DNA TGTGCCAGCAGTTACGGGACAGGGCGGGGAGAAGAGACCCAGTACTTC. V usage is TRBV6-6 and J usage is TRBJ2-5; TRBD1 agrees at 9 bases. CDR1 is MNHNY and CDR2 is SVGAGI in the germline V gene (reference sequence). The CDR3 extends over 16 amino acids. The junction had 7 bases not matched to a gene; V was cut back by 2 bases and J by 3 bases.

The V call is TRBV10-3, the J call TRBJ2-7; TRBD2 matches 8 bases. Germline loops: CDR1 ENHRY, CDR2 SYGVKD. The CDR3 is 12 amino acids. Losses at the gene ends were 6 bases for V and 5 bases for J; bases not matched to a gene: 3. CDR3 amino acids: CAISPGGDEQYF. CDR3 DNA sequence: TGTGCCATCAGCCCCGGGGGGGACGAGCAGTACTTC.

This clone was detected only a few times. This chain joins TRBV7-3 and TRBJ2-2; TRBD1 is a possible D gene (6 bases). V was pared by 5 bases and J by 7 bases, with 17 bases between. The germline gives CDR1 SGHTA, CDR2 FQGTGA. This CDR3 has 15 amino acids. This CDR3 is CASSPHGDKGGELFF. In DNA form, the CDR3 reads TGTGCCAGCAGCCCCCATGGGGACAAGGGCGGGGAGCTGTTTTTT. Together with reference TRBV7-3 and TRBJ2-2, the CDR3 gives the full variable domain: GAGVSQTPSNKVTEKGKYVELRCDPISGHTALYWYRQSLGQGPEFLIYFQGTGAADDSGLPNDRFFAVRPEGSVSTLKIQRTERGDSAVYLCASSPHGDKGGELFFGEGSRLTVL.

This clone was detected a few times. This chain links TRBV5-5 with TRBJ1-1; 9 bases are shared with TRBD1. The V and J ends lost 5 bases and 4 bases, in that order; junction bases with no gene match: 9. Germline V gives CDR1 SGHKS, CDR2 YYEKEE (reference sequence). The CDR3 covers 15 residues. CDR3: CASSFSPGQGTEAFF. DNA for the CDR3: TGTGCCAGCAGTTTCTCTCCGGGACAGGGCACTGAAGCTTTCTTT.

This clone has more than one count but fewer than ten. The chain links TRBV2 to TRBJ1-2, with D perhaps TRBD1 (5 bases). Germline V CDR1 and CDR2: SNHLY, FYNNEI. The CDR3 is 15 residues long. Trimming cost V 11 bases and J 1 base, with 20 bases left between them. CDR3 sequence (DNA): TGTGCCCGCTCCGCGGACGGCCAGGGTAACTATGGCTACACCTTC. Translating gives CARSADGQGNYGYTF.

The J gene is TRBJ1-2, the V gene TRBV6-5; a possible D gene is TRBD1 (5 bases). The ends were cut back, 4 bases at V and 3 bases at J, with 9 bases in the middle. This CDR3 comprises 13 residues. From germline, CDR1 is MNHEY and CDR2 SVGAGI. CDR3 sequence (DNA): TGTGCCAGCAGTTCGCAGGGTTACTATGGCTACACCTTC. This gives the protein CASSSQGYYGYTF.

This clone was picked up one time. The gene calls are TRBV19 and TRBJ2-3, with 9 bases fitting TRBD2. The CDR3 runs 17 residues. The germline gives CDR1 LNHDA, CDR2 SQIVND (reference sequence). V trimming: 4 bases; J trimming: 0 bases; junction bases outside the gene matches: 8. CDR3: CASSRERGVASTDTQYF. The CDR3 region has the DNA TGTGCCAGTAGTAGGGAGCGGGGGGTCGCTAGCACAGATACGCAGTATTTT.